This TCR beta chain appears in the sequencing data of a study of neoadjuvant nivolumab and ipilimumab in lung cancer. Study information: The combination arm added day-1 ipilimumab 1 mg/kg to nivolumab 3 mg/kg on days 1, 15, 29. Study-wide results and limits: Higher pretherapy blood TCR richness went with higher resected-tumor richness.

V was pared by 3 bases and J by 0 bases, with 10 bases of the junction left unmatched. CDR3 length: 18 amino acids. Germline CDR1 and CDR2: SGHTA and FQGNSA. Remarks on this clone: No antigen is known for it.

The table came from immunoSEQ multiplex PCR; TCRdb's copy has only in-frame clones and leaves some out. The data contain approximately 17,000 clones, 76% of them singletons. The sequence was obtained from an adult with non-small cell lung cancer. The source material was tumor tissue, sampled after neoadjuvant nivolumab, alone or with ipilimumab, at or shortly before surgery. J is TRBJ2-7 and V is TRBV7-2; 11 nucleotides align to TRBD2. The CDR3 region is CASSFPGLAEGGSYEQYF. The CDR3 bases are TGTGCCAGCAGCTTCCCGGGACTAGCGGAGGGAGGCTCCTACGAGCAGTACTTC.